Below are 16 T cell receptor beta chains sequenced from a single sample in a study of blood T cell repertoires in COVID-19. Clones were sequenced by immunoSEQ multiplex PCR, and TCRdb holds only the in-frame ones, with some missing. Of some 80,000 clones detected, roughly 80% appear once; the ten largest clones hold just over 35%. The sequencing input was peripheral blood. These receptors originate from a woman in her 70s with acute or convalescent COVID-19.

The genes are TRBV10-3 and TRBJ2-5; the D gene is possibly TRBD2 (5 bases). The V gene lost 2 bases and the J gene lost 6 bases, with 10 bases spanning the gap. The CDR3 is 13 amino acids. Germline V gene data show CDR1 as ENHRY and CDR2 as SYGVKD. CDR3 sequence reads: CAISEPPGKTQYF. DNA of the CDR3: TGTGCCATCAGTGAGCCCCCCGGGAAGACCCAGTACTTC.

This chain links TRBV3-1 (or the pseudogene TRBV3-2) with TRBJ2-5; 8 nucleotides match TRBD1. The CDR3 is 15 residues long. V dropped 2 bases and J dropped 1; count of bases not matched to a gene: 3. Per germline, CDR1 LGHDT and CDR2 YNNKEL (reference sequence). This CDR3 reads CASSQYGQGQETQYF. The CDR3, as DNA: TGTGCCAGCAGCCAATATGGACAGGGCCAAGAGACCCAGTACTTC.

The chain combines TRBV19 with TRBJ2-7; TRBD2 aligns across 9 bases. Per the germline V gene, CDR1 is LNHDA and CDR2 is SQIVND (reference sequence). The CDR3 has 14 residues. V was clipped by 3 bases and J by 3 bases; unmatched bases: 3. CDR3 sequence reads: CASSIQREDYEQYF. Written as DNA, the CDR3 is TGTGCCAGTAGTATTCAGCGGGAGGACTACGAGCAGTACTTC. Using reference TRBV19 and TRBJ2-7 for the parts outside the CDR3, the full variable domain is DGGITQSPKYLFRKEGQNVTLSCEQNLNHDAMYWYRQDPGQGLRLIYYSQIVNDFQKGDIAEGYSVSREKKESFPLTVTSAQKNPTAFYLCASSIQREDYEQYFGPGTRLTVT.

This clone occurred a few times. The rearrangement joins TRBV19 to TRBJ2-2; 9 positions match TRBD2. CDR3 length equals 15 residues. CDR1 is LNHDA, CDR2 SQIVND, per germline (reference sequence). Trimming cost V 5 bases and J 6 bases; bases outside gene matches: 7. CDR3 loop: CASSGREGRAGELFF. The CDR3 nucleotides are TGTGCCAGTAGTGGGCGGGAGGGCCGCGCCGGGGAGCTGTTTTTT.

The CDR3 is CASSPGQGALSGELFF. The DNA for the CDR3 is TGTGCCAGCAGCCCCGGACAGGGTGCGTTGTCCGGGGAGCTGTTTTTT. This rearrangement joins TRBV11-1 to TRBJ2-2; 8 positions agree with TRBD1. V lost 5 bases to trimming and J lost 6 bases; unmatched junction nucleotides: 11. The CDR3 spans 16 residues. Germline-derived CDR1 and CDR2 are SGHAT and FQDESV (reference sequence).

This chain links TRBV30 with TRBJ2-7, with a weak D call TRBD1 (6 bases). This CDR3 has 14 amino acids. Trimming took 0 bases from V and 5 from J, leaving 14 bases between them. Per the germline V gene, CDR1 is GTSNPN and CDR2 is SVGIG (reference sequence). The CDR3 coding sequence is TGTGCCTGGAGTGTACCGGGCAGGGGCCACGAGCAGTACTTC. Its protein product is CAWSVPGRGHEQYF.

This rearrangement joins TRBV30 to TRBJ2-5; no clear D. There are 13 residues in the CDR3. Germline CDR1 is GTSNPN and CDR2 is SVGIG (reference sequence). V gave up 1 base and J gave up 7 bases, with 13 bases separating them. CDR3 residues: CAWSGLIPGTQYF. Here the CDR3 DNA reads TGTGCCTGGAGTGGTCTCATTCCAGGGACCCAGTACTTC.

This clone is a singleton in its sample. This sequence joins TRBV5-1 and TRBJ1-3; TRBD1 agrees at 10 bases. CDR3 length: 15 amino acids. The J segment lost 5 bases and the V segment lost 4 bases, leaving 6 bases of the junction unmatched. Germline assignment: CDR1 SGHRS and CDR2 YFSETQ. Here the CDR3 reads CASSQGQGYRNTIYF. In nucleotides, the CDR3 is TGCGCCAGCAGCCAGGGACAGGGGTACAGAAACACCATATATTTT.

The chain employs TRBV15 and TRBJ1-2; D may be TRBD1 (5 bases). Trimming removed 0 bases from V and 8 bases from J, with 10 bases in between. The CDR3 has 13 residues. Germline assignment: CDR1 LNHNV and CDR2 YYDKDF (reference sequence). CDR3 bases: TGTGCCACCAGCAGAGATTCGCGGGACGGCTACACCTTC. This translates into CATSRDSRDGYTF.

This chain connects TRBV2 to TRBJ1-3; 7 nucleotides match TRBD1. The CDR3 has 15 amino acids. V was pared by 5 bases and J by 0 bases, with 4 bases of the junction left unmatched. Germline V gene sequence: CDR1 SNHLY, CDR2 FYNNEI. CDR3 nucleotide sequence: TGTGCCAGCAGTCCGGAGGGGGCCTCTGGAAACACCATATATTTT. This sequence encodes CASSPEGASGNTIYF.

This chain links TRBV7-6 with TRBJ2-7, with a possible D match to TRBD1 (6 bases). The CDR3 has 15 amino acids. The V end was cut by 1 base, the J end by 0 bases, with 10 bases between. The germline CDR1 and CDR2 sequences are SGHVS and FNYEAQ. The CDR3 spells CASSLVADSSYEQYF. CDR3 nucleotides: TGTGCCAGCAGCTTAGTTGCGGACAGCTCCTACGAGCAGTACTTC.

The rearrangement joins TRBV27 to TRBJ2-7, with 7 bases fitting TRBD2. The CDR3 has 14 amino acids. V gave up 5 bases and J gave up 7 bases; unmatched junction bases: 11. From germline, CDR1 is MNHEY and CDR2 SMNVEV (reference sequence). The CDR3 DNA sequence: TGTGCCAGCAGTCCCGGGGGAGGGGCGGTTGAGCAGTACTTC. Amino acid sequence: CASSPGGGAVEQYF.

This chain links TRBV6-6 with TRBJ1-2; 9 positions agree with TRBD1. The CDR3 totals 14 residues. CDR1 and CDR2 (germline): MNHNY, SVGAGI (reference sequence). Losses at the gene ends were 4 bases for V and 9 bases for J; bases not matched to a gene: 9. The CDR3 bases are TGTGCCAGCAGTTCATCGGGACAGGGTCTTCGCTACACCTTC. It translates to CASSSSGQGLRYTF.

J is TRBJ2-7 and V is TRBV3-1 (or the pseudogene TRBV3-2), with no clear D. The CDR3 sequence is 15 residues long. V shed 0 bases and J shed 2 bases, with 11 bases lying between them. Germline V gene lookup returns CDR1 LGHDT and CDR2 YNNKEL (reference sequence). CDR3 sequence reads: CASSQEITLPYEQYF. As DNA, the CDR3 is TGTGCCAGCAGCCAAGAAATCACCCTACCCTACGAGCAGTACTTC.

The chain combines TRBV3-1 (or the pseudogene TRBV3-2) with TRBJ1-4; 9 nucleotides align to TRBD1. The V gene end was trimmed by 5 bases and the J gene end by 0 bases; junction bases not matched to a gene: 4. There are 16 residues in the CDR3. Germline lookup yields CDR1 LGHDT and CDR2 YNNKEL (reference sequence). The CDR3 DNA follows: TGTGCCAGCAGCATACGGACAGGGGCAACTAATGAAAAACTGTTTTTT. It encodes CASSIRTGATNEKLFF.

This clone appeared a few times. The rearrangement joins TRBV19 to TRBJ2-2; 12 bases line up with TRBD2. V shed 3 bases, J shed 4 bases, and the junction held 6 bases outside the gene matches. This CDR3 region has 17 residues. From germline, CDR1 is LNHDA and CDR2 SQIVND (reference sequence). This chain's CDR3 is CASSILTSGSGTGELFF. For the CDR3, the DNA is TGTGCCAGTAGTATTTTGACTAGCGGGAGTGGCACCGGGGAGCTGTTTTTT.